These 32 T cell receptor beta chains originate from one sample sequenced in a study of response to subunit inactivated influenza vaccine. TCRdb re-called the RT-PCR reads with MiXCR, one entry per CDR3 protein. Of 500,000 to 750,000 distinct CDR3 sequences detected, 14% appear once; the ten largest clones hold 11%. The material sequenced was PBMCs from blood, taken roughly 12 days after vaccination. Source of these receptors: a man aged 45 to 65 who received an inactivated influenza vaccine.

The chain joins TRBV20-1 to TRBJ1-4, with TRBD1 identical over 9 bases. This CDR3 comprises 15 residues. After removal of 1 base from V and 7 bases from J, the junction contained 7 bases not matched to a gene. Germline V CDR1 and CDR2: DFQATT, SNEGSKA (reference sequence). The CDR3 sequence: CSARVLGQGPEKLFF. The CDR3, as DNA: TGCAGTGCTAGAGTATTGGGACAGGGCCCTGAAAAACTGTTTTTT.

The J gene is TRBJ2-3, the V gene TRBV2; the D gene is possibly TRBD1 (6 bases). The V end was cut by 6 bases, the J end by 3 bases, with 16 bases between. The V gene's germline CDR1 is SNHLY and CDR2 FYNNEI. This CDR3 has 15 residues. CDR3 residues: CASRITGMGTDTQYF. DNA for the CDR3: TGTGCCAGCAGGATAACAGGGATGGGTACAGATACGCAGTATTTT.

V is TRBV20-1 and J is TRBJ2-2, with D tentatively TRBD2 (6 bases). Between the trimmed V and J ends, which lost 2 bases and 0 bases, there was a span of 16 bases. This CDR3 region has 17 residues. Looked up from germline, CDR1 is DFQATT and CDR2 is SNEGSKA (reference sequence). As DNA, the CDR3 is TGCAGTGCTAGAAGTATTGTGGGACTCGCGAACACCGGGGAGCTGTTTTTT. It translates to CSARSIVGLANTGELFF.

CDR3 DNA sequence: TGCGCCAGCAAGAAACAGGGACGGCGGGAGACCCAGTACTTC. It is translated as CASKKQGRRETQYF. The chain uses TRBV5-1 and TRBJ2-5, with D possibly being TRBD1 (6 bases). V lost 6 bases and J 5 bases, leaving 17 bases between the germline ends. Germline V CDR1 and CDR2: SGHRS, YFSETQ. The CDR3 is 14 residues long.

The genes are TRBV20-1 and TRBJ2-5; D ambiguous. CDR1 and CDR2 (germline): DFQATT, SNEGSKA (reference sequence). This CDR3 spans 17 amino acids. The V end lost 0 bases, the J end lost 2 bases, and 19 bases lay between the germline ends. CDR3 loop: CSARDPYGSGPQETQYF. The CDR3 DNA reads TGCAGTGCTAGAGATCCATACGGCAGTGGACCTCAAGAGACCCAGTACTTC.

This clonotype was observed at least ten times. The chain uses TRBV12-3 or TRBV12-4 and TRBJ2-4; D assignment may be TRBD1 or TRBD2 (5 bases each). V was pared by 6 bases and J by 1 base, with 19 bases between. This CDR3 region has 17 residues. The CDR3 DNA reads TGTGCCAGCAGCCCGGGACCCCTAAAACGGGCCAAAAACATTCAGTACTTC. Protein: CASSPGPLKRAKNIQYF.

This clonotype came up a few times. The V gene is TRBV20-1, the J gene TRBJ2-3; 14 positions match TRBD2. The ends lost 3 bases at V and 6 bases at J; junction bases unmatched: 14. The CDR3 contains 18 residues. The V gene's germline CDR1 is DFQATT and CDR2 SNEGSKA (reference sequence). This CDR3 is CSARAGLAGGHTWDTQYF. The CDR3 region has the DNA TGCAGTGCTAGGGCCGGACTAGCGGGAGGACATACATGGGATACGCAGTATTTT.

The rearrangement links TRBV18 to TRBJ1-1; possibly TRBD1 for D (5 bases). From germline, CDR1 is KGHSH and CDR2 LQKENI. V shed 3 bases and J shed 4 bases, with 12 bases lying between them. CDR3 length: 14 residues. This chain's CDR3 is CASSPPNGGTEAFF. The DNA for the CDR3 is TGTGCCAGCTCACCCCCCAATGGGGGCACTGAAGCTTTCTTT.

In this sample, this clonotype turned up many times. This chain connects TRBV20-1 to TRBJ2-5; D remains ambiguous. The CDR3 consists of 11 residues. CDR1 is DFQATT, CDR2 SNEGSKA, per germline (reference sequence). Trimming shortened V by 1 base and J by 2 bases, and 2 bases separated the two germline ends. The CDR3 loop reads CSARAQETQYF. The CDR3 region has the DNA TGCAGTGCTAGAGCTCAAGAGACCCAGTACTTC.

This clonotype was observed a few times. V usage is TRBV29-1 and J usage is TRBJ2-5; either TRBD1 or TRBD2 may fit D (6 bases each). The CDR3 loop spans 13 amino acids. V dropped 1 base and J dropped 4 bases, with 10 bases sitting between them. The V gene's germline CDR1 is SQVTM and CDR2 ANQGSEA. Written as DNA, the CDR3 is TGCAGCGTTGAAGTATGGGGGGCAGAGACCCAGTACTTC. Protein product: CSVEVWGAETQYF.

This clonotype occurred a few times. The rearrangement links TRBV5-6 to TRBJ2-2; D is possibly TRBD2 (5 bases). Per the germline V gene, CDR1 is SGHDT and CDR2 is YYEEEE. V lost 0 bases and J 1 base, leaving 7 bases between the germline ends. The CDR3 has 15 amino acids. In nucleotides, the CDR3 is TGTGCCAGCAGCTTGGGACTACTGAACACCGGGGAGCTGTTTTTT. This encodes CASSLGLLNTGELFF. The full variable domain, with the rest looked up from reference TRBV5-6 and TRBJ2-2, is DAGVTQSPTHLIKTRGQQVTLRCSPKSGHDTVSWYQQALGQGPQFIFQYYEEEERQRGNFPDRFSGHQFPNYSSELNVNALLLGDSALYLCASSLGLLNTGELFFGEGSRLTVL.

This clonotype showed up just a few times. The chain combines TRBV5-1 with TRBJ2-1; 7 nucleotides match TRBD2. The CDR3 has 15 amino acids. V lost 4 bases to trimming and J lost 8 bases; unmatched junction nucleotides: 12. The germline V gene has CDR1 SGHRS and CDR2 YFSETQ. CDR3 loop: CASSPGGLAGDEQFF. The CDR3 nucleotides are TGCGCCAGCAGCCCGGGGGGTCTCGCGGGAGATGAGCAGTTCTTC.

This clonotype was seen a few times. The rearrangement joins TRBV29-1 to TRBJ2-1, with TRBD2 matching 10 bases. J was trimmed by 0 bases and V by 6 bases; bases with no gene match: 11. Germline V gives CDR1 SQVTM, CDR2 ANQGSEA. The CDR3 consists of 17 residues. DNA for the CDR3: TGCAGCGTCACGAGCCCCCTAGCGGGGGCCTCCTACAATGAGCAGTTCTTC. Protein: CSVTSPLAGASYNEQFF.

This clonotype was found a few times. The chain couples TRBV3-1 to TRBJ1-1; the match to TRBD1 covers 11 bases. This CDR3 contains 15 residues. V shed 3 bases, J shed 4 bases, and the junction held 4 bases outside the gene matches. Germline CDR1 reads LGHDT; CDR2 reads YNNKEL (reference sequence). As DNA, the CDR3 is TGTGCCAGCAGCCACAGCGGGACAGGGGGCACTGAAGCTTTCTTT. Translation gives CASSHSGTGGTEAFF.

There are a few counts of this clonotype. The CDR3 nucleotides are TGTGCCAGCTCACCACCGACTAGCGGTAACACCGGGGAGCTGTTTTTT. Translation gives CASSPPTSGNTGELFF. The chain employs TRBV18 and TRBJ2-2; 9 positions match TRBD2. The CDR3 extends over 16 amino acids. Trimming took 0 bases from V and 2 from J; bases not matched to a gene: 1. Per germline, CDR1 KGHSH and CDR2 LQKENI.

The genes are TRBV7-9 and TRBJ1-1; D might be TRBD1 (6 bases). The CDR3 runs to 14 residues. Germline V lookup: CDR1 SEHNR, CDR2 FQNEAQ (reference sequence). V lost 5 bases, J lost 2 bases, and 12 bases lay in between. CDR3 protein: CASSRTALNTEAFF. The CDR3 nucleotides are TGTGCCAGCAGCCGGACAGCTCTTAACACTGAAGCTTTCTTT.

This clonotype was observed a handful of times. V gene TRBV9 combines with J gene TRBJ2-7; D assignment may be TRBD1 or TRBD2 (5 bases each). The CDR3 is 14 amino acids. Between the trimmed V and J ends, which lost 0 bases and 5 bases, there was a span of 12 bases. Looked up from germline, CDR1 is SGDLS and CDR2 is YYNGEE. This chain's CDR3 is CASSVGPGTNEQYF. CDR3 DNA sequence: TGTGCCAGCAGCGTAGGCCCAGGGACCAACGAGCAGTACTTC.

This clonotype was counted many times. The CDR3 reads CASSQRDSSNQPQHF. The CDR3, as DNA: TGTGCCAGCAGCCAGCGGGACAGTAGCAATCAGCCCCAGCATTTT. This sequence joins TRBV4-2 and TRBJ1-5; 7 nucleotides agree with TRBD1. CDR3 length: 15 amino acids. Germline CDR1 LGHNA, CDR2 YNFKEQ. With 3 bases clipped from V and 0 bases from J, the junction kept 2 bases outside the gene matches.

This clonotype was picked up a small number of times. The chain links TRBV9 to TRBJ2-7, with 10 bases lining up with TRBD1. J was trimmed by 2 bases and V by 0 bases; bases with no gene match: 2. Germline assignment: CDR1 SGDLS and CDR2 YYNGEE. This CDR3 contains 15 residues. The CDR3 DNA follows: TGTGCCAGCAGCGTAGGACAGGGGGCCGCCTACGAGCAGTACTTC. Protein product: CASSVGQGAAYEQYF.

V and J are TRBV28 and TRBJ1-2; D gene ambiguous. The germline V gene encodes CDR1 MDHEN and CDR2 SYDVKM. There are 13 residues in the CDR3. Trimming shortened V by 5 bases and J by 6 bases, and 13 bases separated the two germline ends. This CDR3 is CASSNGNAHGYTF. The CDR3 DNA sequence: TGTGCCAGCAGTAACGGGAACGCCCATGGCTACACCTTC.

This clonotype was seen a few times. The chain recombines TRBV29-1 with TRBJ2-4; no reliable D call. With 2 bases removed from V and 12 bases from J, the gap between germline ends came to 14 bases. The CDR3 extends over 12 amino acids. Germline CDR1 and CDR2: SQVTM and ANQGSEA. The CDR3 loop is CSVERVGDTQYF. As DNA, the CDR3 is TGCAGCGTTGAACGGGTGGGTGACACTCAGTACTTC.

This clonotype showed up just a few times. The rearrangement links TRBV24-1 to TRBJ2-1; 9 nucleotides match TRBD1. Trimming cost V 5 bases and J 6 bases; bases outside gene matches: 10. CDR1 is KGHDR, CDR2 SFDVKD, per germline. The CDR3 totals 16 residues. The CDR3 here is CATSGKQGALVNEQFF. The DNA of the CDR3 is TGTGCCACCAGTGGAAAACAGGGGGCCTTGGTCAATGAGCAGTTCTTC.

The V call is TRBV12-3 or TRBV12-4, the J call TRBJ1-6, with 8 bases fitting TRBD1. CDR3 length: 15 residues. J lost 6 bases, V lost 8 bases, and 9 bases had no gene match. The CDR3: CASSWTGPGNSPLHF. The CDR3 DNA sequence: TGTGCCAGCTCTTGGACAGGGCCCGGTAATTCACCCCTCCACTTT.

This clonotype was observed a few times. The chain employs TRBV4-2 and TRBJ1-2; D is uncertain. The CDR3 contains 14 residues. Germline V lookup: CDR1 LGHNA, CDR2 YNFKEQ. The V end was cut by 0 bases, the J end by 8 bases, with 13 bases between. The CDR3, as DNA: TGTGCCAGCAGCCAAGATTCCCAGGATTCCGGCTACACCTTC. This encodes CASSQDSQDSGYTF.

This clonotype was counted only a few times. The chain uses TRBV20-1 and TRBJ2-7; 8 bases align to TRBD1. V shed 5 bases, J shed 7 bases, and the junction held 13 bases outside the gene matches. Germline V gene data show CDR1 as DFQATT and CDR2 as SNEGSKA (reference sequence). The CDR3 extends over 14 amino acids. CDR3 sequence (DNA): TGCAGTGCTGCCCAGGACAGGGCCTCTGGAGAGCAGTACTTC. The encoded protein is CSAAQDRASGEQYF.

This sequence joins TRBV11-2 and TRBJ2-3, with D maybe TRBD2 (5 bases). Trimming left V 3 bases short and J 0 bases short, with 25 bases between. This CDR3 contains 20 residues. Germline-derived CDR1 and CDR2 are SGHAT and FQNNGV. This CDR3 is CASSFPRVLVWEKSTDTQYF. For the CDR3, the DNA is TGTGCCAGCAGCTTCCCCCGGGTCCTTGTTTGGGAGAAAAGCACAGATACGCAGTATTTT.

V gene TRBV7-9 combines with J gene TRBJ2-3, with a tentative D call TRBD2 (5 bases). Germline CDR1 is SEHNR and CDR2 is FQNEAQ (reference sequence). The V gene lost 5 bases and the J gene lost 1 base, with 13 bases spanning the gap. The CDR3 length is 15 residues. CDR3 nucleotide sequence: TGTGCCAGCAGCCCCCGGGGTCATGGCACAGATACGCAGTATTTT. Translating gives CASSPRGHGTDTQYF.

This chain joins TRBV6-6 and TRBJ2-5; D remains unclear. CDR1 is MNHNY, CDR2 SVGAGI, per germline (reference sequence). The germline V and J ends were trimmed by 5 bases and 3 bases, with 7 bases remaining between them. The CDR3 loop spans 12 amino acids. The CDR3 DNA is TGTGCCAGCAGTAACAGAAAAGAGACCCAGTACTTC. Translated: CASSNRKETQYF.

The chain has TRBV7-9 and TRBJ1-2; 8 positions match TRBD1. The CDR3 covers 17 residues. Trimming removed 1 base from V and 3 bases from J; junction bases left unmatched: 10. Germline assignment: CDR1 SEHNR and CDR2 FQNEAQ (reference sequence). The CDR3: CASSLGPTGTGYYGYTF. DNA of the CDR3: TGTGCCAGCAGCTTAGGTCCAACGGGGACAGGTTACTATGGCTACACCTTC.

The chain joins TRBV6-1 to TRBJ2-4, with TRBD1 as a possible D gene (6 bases). Trimming took off 6 bases at V and 0 bases at J, with 15 bases between the two ends. The CDR3 is 16 residues long. CDR1 and CDR2 from the germline V gene are MNHNS and SASEGT. The CDR3 loop is CASSRTTGVAKNIQYF. The CDR3 DNA reads TGTGCCAGCAGCCGCACGACAGGTGTAGCCAAAAACATTCAGTACTTC.

In this sample, this clonotype turned up a few times. The chain joins TRBV5-6 to TRBJ2-7, with 8 nucleotides matching TRBD1. Germline loops: CDR1 SGHDT, CDR2 YYEEEE. The ends lost 2 bases at V and 4 bases at J; junction bases unmatched: 8. The CDR3 extends over 15 amino acids. The DNA of the CDR3 is TGTGCCAGCAGCTTCGTAGGACAGGGACTGTACGAGCAGTACTTC. It is translated as CASSFVGQGLYEQYF.

This clonotype came up a few times. The rearrangement joins TRBV7-2 to TRBJ2-7; D not certain. Germline CDR1 and CDR2: SGHTA and FQGNSA. The length of the CDR3 is 11 residues. Trimming removed 4 bases from V and 5 bases from J, with 6 bases in between. The CDR3: CASSSTHEQYF. The CDR3 coding sequence is TGTGCCAGCAGCTCAACTCACGAGCAGTACTTC. The whole variable domain, filled in from reference TRBV7-2 and TRBJ2-7, reads GAGVSQSPSNKVTEKGKDVELRCDPISGHTALYWYRQSLGQGLEFLIYFQGNSAPDKSGLPSDRFSAERTGGSVSTLTIQRTQQEDSAVYLCASSSTHEQYFGPGTRLTVT.